Shown below are 7 T cell receptor beta chains from a single sample sequenced in a study of shared clonotypes between healthy human individuals. TCRdb keeps only in-frame clones here, not all; method: immunoSEQ multiplex PCR. The sample has more than 2,000,000 clones, 85% to 95% seen once; the top ten hold under 0.15%. Source material: naive CD4+ T cells sorted from blood. The subset: CD45RA+ positively selected. These receptors came from a young man in good health.

The V gene is TRBV4-3, the J gene TRBJ2-2; D gene ambiguous. V was trimmed by 0 bases and J by 6 bases, leaving 8 bases between them. CDR1 is LGHNA and CDR2 is YSLEER in the germline V gene. The CDR3 contains 14 residues. The CDR3 nucleotides read TGCGCCAGCAGCCAAGAACGCAGTCCCGGGGAGCTGTTTTTT. Translated: CASSQERSPGELFF.

The gene calls are TRBV7-2 and TRBJ1-5; perhaps TRBD1 as D (5 bases). V lost 2 bases, J lost 2 bases, and 16 bases lay in between. The CDR3 has 17 residues. Germline assignment: CDR1 SGHTA and CDR2 FQGNSA. The CDR3 sequence is CASSLKIGQGGNQPQHF. Written as DNA, the CDR3 is TGTGCCAGCAGCTTAAAAATAGGGCAGGGTGGCAATCAGCCCCAGCATTTT. The variable domain in full, completed from reference TRBV7-2 and TRBJ1-5, reads GAGVSQSPSNKVTEKGKDVELRCDPISGHTALYWYRQSLGQGLEFLIYFQGNSAPDKSGLPSDRFSAERTGGSVSTLTIQRTQQEDSAVYLCASSLKIGQGGNQPQHFGDGTRLSIL.

Here the CDR3 reads CASSLRGPGRGLNEQYF. The DNA for the CDR3 is TGTGCCAGCAGCTTACGGGGCCCGGGCAGGGGGCTAAACGAGCAGTACTTC. The chain is built from TRBV7-2 and TRBJ2-7, with 8 bases aligning to TRBD1. V gave up 2 bases and J gave up 5 bases; unmatched junction bases: 14. This CDR3 contains 17 residues. CDR1 and CDR2 from the germline V gene are SGHTA and FQGNSA.

This chain connects TRBV2 to TRBJ2-7; 9 bases match TRBD1. Per the germline V gene, CDR1 is SNHLY and CDR2 is FYNNEI. The V and J ends lost 4 bases and 5 bases, in that order; junction bases with no gene match: 6. This CDR3 is 14 amino acids long. CDR3 region: CASSVWDRVHEQYF. The CDR3 DNA is TGTGCCAGCAGTGTGTGGGACAGGGTCCACGAGCAGTACTTC.

CDR3: CASSPQLNTEAFF. CDR3 bases: TGTGCCAGCAGCCCTCAGTTGAACACTGAAGCTTTCTTT. V and J are TRBV5-4 and TRBJ1-1; no clear D gene. V dropped 4 bases and J dropped 0 bases, with 7 bases sitting between them. CDR3 length equals 13 residues. CDR1 is SGHNT and CDR2 is YYREEE in the germline V gene (reference sequence). Filled out from reference TRBV5-4 and TRBJ1-1, the complete variable domain reads ETGVTQSPTHLIKTRGQQVTLRCSSQSGHNTVSWYQQALGQGPQFIFQYYREEENGRGNFPPRFSGLQFPNYSSELNVNALELDDSALYLCASSPQLNTEAFFGQGTRLTVV.

Regarding this clone: In the same sample, other DNA sequences code for this CDR3. J is TRBJ1-1 and V is TRBV5-1; 9 nucleotides match TRBD1. This CDR3 contains 14 residues. V was pared by 3 bases and J by 5 bases, with 5 bases of the junction left unmatched. CDR1 SGHRS and CDR2 YFSETQ come from the germline V gene. CDR3 bases: TGCGCCAGCAGCTCCACGACAGGGGGGACTGAAGCTTTCTTT. This encodes CASSSTTGGTEAFF.

This sequence joins TRBV18 and TRBJ2-7; 10 bases are shared with TRBD1. CDR3 length equals 15 residues. Germline CDR1 reads KGHSH; CDR2 reads LQKENI. With 3 bases clipped from V and 5 bases from J, the junction kept 7 bases outside the gene matches. CDR3 sequence: CASSPVGQGGHEQYF. The CDR3 nucleotides are TGTGCCAGCTCACCTGTCGGACAGGGGGGACACGAGCAGTACTTC.